Given below is one T cell receptor (beta chain) in context. The antigen is unknown. Nashville, Tennessee was home to all donors, who were Caucasian adults. Memory CD4+ cells were the fraction left after CD45RA+ naive selection. The data were obtained in a study of shared clonotypes between healthy human individuals. Sorted-subset replicate PCRs used 200 ng of genomic DNA. This amount corresponded to about 30,000 T cell genomes. This table comes from immunoSEQ multiplex PCR, and its TCRdb copy is limited to in-frame clones, with some not included. The sample holds under 2,500,000 clones, 90% to 97% seen once. Study-level points and caveats: Limitation of the genetic and exposure-history diversity represented came from the few donors.

Germline trimming cut 4 bases from V and 4 bases from J; bases unmatched to any gene: 10. The CDR3 consists of 15 residues. Germline V gene sequence: CDR1 SGHAT, CDR2 FQNNGV. Sequencing was performed on naive CD4+ T cells sorted from blood. Documented subset: CD45RA+ positively selected. This sequence joins TRBV11-2 and TRBJ2-7; 7 bases align to TRBD2. This TCR came from a man between 18 and 29 years old in good health. The CDR3 region is CASSSETSPGYEQYF. In nucleotides, the CDR3 is TGTGCCAGCAGCTCCGAGACTAGCCCCGGTTACGAGCAGTACTTC. Supplemented by reference TRBV11-2 and TRBJ2-7, the full variable domain reads EAGVAQSPRYKIIEKRQSVAFWCNPISGHATLYWYQQILGQGPKLLIQFQNNGVVDDSQLPKDRFSAERLKGVDSTLKIQPAKLEDSAVYLCASSSETSPGYEQYFGPGTRLTVT.